Sequencing of this T cell receptor (beta chain) was carried out in a study of cytomegalovirus exposure and HLA in healthy donors. Study overall: Findings of an earlier analysis included some 120 million unique TCR beta sequences from roughly 180 million T cells. The study, taken as a whole, reports: In a later analysis, an Asian-associated ancestry cluster reportedly showed fewer N-insertions than the roughly 730-donor mean. The classifier reportedly diagnosed cytomegalovirus status with high sensitivity and specificity.

Vbeta (60) and Jbeta (13) primers were used in the PCR. Only in-frame clones appear in the TCRdb table, and some are missing; sequencing was by immunoSEQ multiplex PCR. This table has some 190,000 clones, about 85% appearing once. This clone was observed a single time. Its specificity is unknown. CDR3 length: 13 amino acids. The ends were cut back, 3 bases at V and 3 bases at J, with 7 bases in the middle. Germline CDR1 and CDR2: MGHRA and YSYEKL. The receptor's source is a girl aged 5-17 years in good health and CMV-seropositive. The sequencing input was PBMCs. The chain combines TRBV4-1 with TRBJ2-3; tentatively, D is TRBD2 (6 bases). The CDR3 DNA reads as TGCGCCAGCAGCCAGGGACTGACAGATACGCAGTATTTT. This encodes CASSQGLTDTQYF.